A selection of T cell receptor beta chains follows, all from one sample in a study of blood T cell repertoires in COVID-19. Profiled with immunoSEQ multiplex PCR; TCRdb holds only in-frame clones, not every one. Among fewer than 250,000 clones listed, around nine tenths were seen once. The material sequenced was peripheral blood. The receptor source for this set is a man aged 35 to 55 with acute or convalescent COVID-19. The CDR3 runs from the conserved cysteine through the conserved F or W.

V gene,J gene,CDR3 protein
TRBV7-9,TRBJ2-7,CASSLVEGLSSYEQYF
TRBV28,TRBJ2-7,CASRPTGTKYYGQYF
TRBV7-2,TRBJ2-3,CASRRGSTDTQYF
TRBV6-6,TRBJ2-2,CASSRQGRGPAGELFF
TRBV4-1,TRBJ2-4,CASSQDSLEGGVAKNIQYF
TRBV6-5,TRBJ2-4,CASSYSTGTEGNIQYF
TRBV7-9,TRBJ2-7,CASSLGPFGEQYF
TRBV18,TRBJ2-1,CASSPRLADDNEQFF
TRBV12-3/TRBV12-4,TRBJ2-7,CASSLEAGGEQYF
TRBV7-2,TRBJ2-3,CASSPGLVTDTQYF
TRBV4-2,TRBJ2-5,CASSQDGTSWDETQYF
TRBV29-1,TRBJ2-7,CSGVTSPYEQYF
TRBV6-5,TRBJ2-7,CASSYSSSGTAYEQYF
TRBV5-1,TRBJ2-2,CASSYTGGTGELFF
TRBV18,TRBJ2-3,CASSPSGASTDTQYF
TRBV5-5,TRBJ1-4,CATNSRGDDEKLFF
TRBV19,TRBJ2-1,CASTPTGAHNEQFF
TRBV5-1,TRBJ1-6,CASSLVQANSPLHF
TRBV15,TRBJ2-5,CATSNSGETQYF
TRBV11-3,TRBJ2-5,CASSVGLGLKETQYF
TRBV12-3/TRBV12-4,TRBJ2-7,CASSSEVNEQYF
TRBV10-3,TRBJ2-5,CAISSGLAGPQETQYF
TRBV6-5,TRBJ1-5,CASSLDRVWSQPQHF